This TCR beta chain was captured by sequencing in a study of lymphopenia after photon versus proton radiotherapy. Whole-study findings and limits: Authors raise, but do not show, better survival with proton therapy. Post-nadir diversity loss with photons came from oligoclonal expansion, particularly CD8+ Temra cells.

Germline CDR1 MNHNY, CDR2 SVGAGI (reference sequence). This CDR3 contains 14 residues. V lost 3 bases and J lost 7, with 13 bases in between. As to this clone: Its antigen is undetermined.

The repertoire was sequenced with immunoSEQ multiplex PCR; TCRdb's copy has only in-frame clones and lacks some. The table records 83,000 or so clones, about 86% of them present only once. V is TRBV6-6 and J is TRBJ2-1; D might be TRBD1 (5 bases). This receptor was identified in a man aged 55 to 70 with pancreatic cancer. The sample was peripheral blood, taken from a patient treated with proton-based radiotherapy. For the CDR3, the DNA is TGTGCCAGCAGTTATAGACAGACTTTGAATGAGCAGTTCTTC. This encodes CASSYRQTLNEQFF.